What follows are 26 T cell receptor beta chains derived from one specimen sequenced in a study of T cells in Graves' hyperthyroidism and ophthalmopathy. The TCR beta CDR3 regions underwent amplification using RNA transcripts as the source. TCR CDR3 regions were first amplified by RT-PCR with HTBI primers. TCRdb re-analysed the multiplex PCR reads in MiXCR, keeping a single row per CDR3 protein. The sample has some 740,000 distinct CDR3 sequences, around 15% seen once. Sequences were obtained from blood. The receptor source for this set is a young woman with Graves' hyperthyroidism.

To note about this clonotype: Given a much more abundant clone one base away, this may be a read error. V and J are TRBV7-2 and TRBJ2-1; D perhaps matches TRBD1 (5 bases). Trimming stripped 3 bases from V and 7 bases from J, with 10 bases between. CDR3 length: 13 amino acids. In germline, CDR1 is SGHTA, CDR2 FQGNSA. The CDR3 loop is CASSFKGWNEQFF. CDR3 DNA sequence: TGTGCCAGCAGCTTTAAGGGGTGGAATGAGCAGTTCTTC.

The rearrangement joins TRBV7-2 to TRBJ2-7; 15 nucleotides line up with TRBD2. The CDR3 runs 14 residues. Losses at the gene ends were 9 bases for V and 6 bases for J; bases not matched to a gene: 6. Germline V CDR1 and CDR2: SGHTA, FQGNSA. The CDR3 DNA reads TGTGCCAGTCCGGGACTAGCGGGAGGAGGCGAGCAGTACTTC. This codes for CASPGLAGGGEQYF.

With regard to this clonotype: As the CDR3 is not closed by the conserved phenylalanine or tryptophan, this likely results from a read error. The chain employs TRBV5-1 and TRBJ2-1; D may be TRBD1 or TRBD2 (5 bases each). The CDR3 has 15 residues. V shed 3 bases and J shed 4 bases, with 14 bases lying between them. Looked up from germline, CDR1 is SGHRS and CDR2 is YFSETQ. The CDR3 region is CASSYTGTLYNEQFI. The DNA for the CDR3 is TGCGCCAGCAGCTACACCGGGACCCTATACAATGAGCAGTTCATC.

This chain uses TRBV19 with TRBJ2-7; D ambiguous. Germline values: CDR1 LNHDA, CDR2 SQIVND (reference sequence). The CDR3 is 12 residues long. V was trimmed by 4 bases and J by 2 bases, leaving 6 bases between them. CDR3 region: CASSNPPYEQYF. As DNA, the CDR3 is TGTGCCAGTAGTAATCCACCCTACGAGCAGTACTTC.

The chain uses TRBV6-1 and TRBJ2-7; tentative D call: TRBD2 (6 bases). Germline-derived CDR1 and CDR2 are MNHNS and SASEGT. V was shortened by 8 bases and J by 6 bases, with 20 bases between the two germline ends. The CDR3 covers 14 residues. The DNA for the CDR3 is TGTGCCAGCCGTGGTGGGGGGATTCTCTTCGAGCAGTACTTC. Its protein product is CASRGGGILFEQYF.

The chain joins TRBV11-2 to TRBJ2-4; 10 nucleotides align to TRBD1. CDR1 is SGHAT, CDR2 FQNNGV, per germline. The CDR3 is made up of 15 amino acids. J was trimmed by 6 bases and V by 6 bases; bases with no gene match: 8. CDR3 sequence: CASRLRQGARNIQYF. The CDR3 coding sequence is TGTGCCAGCAGATTAAGACAGGGGGCGCGAAACATTCAGTACTTC. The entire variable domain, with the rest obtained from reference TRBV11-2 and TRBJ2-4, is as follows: EAGVAQSPRYKIIEKRQSVAFWCNPISGHATLYWYQQILGQGPKLLIQFQNNGVVDDSQLPKDRFSAERLKGVDSTLKIQPAKLEDSAVYLCASRLRQGARNIQYFGAGTRLSVL.

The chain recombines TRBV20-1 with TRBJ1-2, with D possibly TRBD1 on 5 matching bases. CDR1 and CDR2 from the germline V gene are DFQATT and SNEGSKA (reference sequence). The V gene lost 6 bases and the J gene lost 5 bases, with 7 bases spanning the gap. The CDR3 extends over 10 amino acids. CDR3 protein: CSARTYGYTF. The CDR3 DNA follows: TGCAGTGCCAGGACATATGGCTACACCTTC.

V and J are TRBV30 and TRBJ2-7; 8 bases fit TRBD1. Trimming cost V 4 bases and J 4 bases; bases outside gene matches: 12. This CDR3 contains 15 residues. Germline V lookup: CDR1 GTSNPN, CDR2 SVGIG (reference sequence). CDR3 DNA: TGTGCCTGGACCGGGAACTACAGGGGGGTTTACGAGCAGTACTTC. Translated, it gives CAWTGNYRGVYEQYF. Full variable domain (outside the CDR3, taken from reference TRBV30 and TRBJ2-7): SQTIHQWPATLVQPVGSPLSLECTVEGTSNPNLYWYRQAAGRGLQLLFYSVGIGQISSEVPQNLSASRPQDRQFILSSKKLLLSDSGFYLCAWTGNYRGVYEQYFGPGTRLTVT.

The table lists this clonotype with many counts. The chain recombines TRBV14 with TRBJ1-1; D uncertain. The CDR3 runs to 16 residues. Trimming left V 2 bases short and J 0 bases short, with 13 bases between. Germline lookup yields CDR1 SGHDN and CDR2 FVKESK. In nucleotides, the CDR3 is TGTGCCAGCAGCCAATATTTTGGACGGGTGAACACTGAAGCTTTCTTT. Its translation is CASSQYFGRVNTEAFF. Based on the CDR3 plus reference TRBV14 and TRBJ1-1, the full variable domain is EAGVTQFPSHSVIEKGQTVTLRCDPISGHDNLYWYRRVMGKEIKFLLHFVKESKQDESGMPNNRFLAERTGGTYSTLKVQPAELEDSGVYFCASSQYFGRVNTEAFFGQGTRLTVV.

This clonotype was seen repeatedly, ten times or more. CDR3 bases: TGCGCCAGCAGCCAAGATCCTAGCGGGAGGTCCCTTGGGGGGGGTGAGCAGTTCTTC. Translated, it gives CASSQDPSGRSLGGGEQFF. The chain joins TRBV4-3 to TRBJ2-1; TRBD2 matches at 11 bases. Germline CDR1 is LGHNA and CDR2 is YSLEER. V lost 0 bases and J lost 9; bases outside the gene matches: 16. CDR3 length: 19 residues.

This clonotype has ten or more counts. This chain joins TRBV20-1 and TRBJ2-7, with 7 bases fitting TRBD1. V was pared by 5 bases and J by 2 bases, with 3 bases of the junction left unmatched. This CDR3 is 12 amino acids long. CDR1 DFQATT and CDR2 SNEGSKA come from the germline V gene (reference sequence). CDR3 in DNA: TGCAGTGCTTTGGACAGGCCCTACGAGCAGTACTTC. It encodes CSALDRPYEQYF.

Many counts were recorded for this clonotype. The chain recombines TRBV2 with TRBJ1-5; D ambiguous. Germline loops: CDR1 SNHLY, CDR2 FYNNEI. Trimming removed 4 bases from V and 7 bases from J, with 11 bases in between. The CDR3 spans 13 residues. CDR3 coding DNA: TGTGCCAGCAGTGGAGTTCTCACCCAGCCCCAGCATTTT. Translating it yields CASSGVLTQPQHF.

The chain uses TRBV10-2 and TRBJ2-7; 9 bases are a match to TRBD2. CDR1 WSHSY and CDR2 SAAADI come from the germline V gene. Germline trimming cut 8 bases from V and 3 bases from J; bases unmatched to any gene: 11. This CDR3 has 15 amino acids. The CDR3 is CASSNPGLADYEQYF. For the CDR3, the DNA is TGCGCCAGCTCCAATCCGGGACTAGCAGACTACGAGCAGTACTTC.

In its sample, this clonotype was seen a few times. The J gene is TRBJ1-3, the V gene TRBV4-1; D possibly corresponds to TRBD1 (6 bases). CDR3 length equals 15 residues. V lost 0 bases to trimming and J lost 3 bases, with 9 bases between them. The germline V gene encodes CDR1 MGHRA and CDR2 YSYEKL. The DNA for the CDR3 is TGCGCCAGCAGCCAAGAAAGGACAGTTGGAAACACCATATATTTT. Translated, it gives CASSQERTVGNTIYF.

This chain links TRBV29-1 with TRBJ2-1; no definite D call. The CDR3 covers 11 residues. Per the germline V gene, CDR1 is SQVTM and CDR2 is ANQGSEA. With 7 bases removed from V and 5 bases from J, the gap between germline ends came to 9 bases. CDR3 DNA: TGCAGCGCCGCTGTCCACAATGAGCAGTTCTTC. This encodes CSAAVHNEQFF.

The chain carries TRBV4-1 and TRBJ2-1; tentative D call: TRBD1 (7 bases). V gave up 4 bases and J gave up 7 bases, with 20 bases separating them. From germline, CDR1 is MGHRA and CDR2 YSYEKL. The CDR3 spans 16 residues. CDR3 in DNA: TGCGCCAGCAGCCGGGGGGAACAGGGGTGGGGGAATGAGCAGTTCTTC. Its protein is CASSRGEQGWGNEQFF.

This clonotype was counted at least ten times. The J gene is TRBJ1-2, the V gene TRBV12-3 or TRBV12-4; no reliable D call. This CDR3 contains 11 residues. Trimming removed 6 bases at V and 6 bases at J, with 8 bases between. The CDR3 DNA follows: TGTGCCAGCAGCCGCAGAGATGGCTACACCTTC. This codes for CASSRRDGYTF.

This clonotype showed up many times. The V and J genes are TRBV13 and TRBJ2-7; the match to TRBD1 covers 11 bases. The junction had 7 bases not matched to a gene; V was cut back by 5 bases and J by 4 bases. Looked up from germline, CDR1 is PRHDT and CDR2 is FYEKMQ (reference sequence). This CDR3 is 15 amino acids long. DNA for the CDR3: TGTGCCAGCAGCCCCTGGGACAGGGGGTTATACGAGCAGTACTTC. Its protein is CASSPWDRGLYEQYF.

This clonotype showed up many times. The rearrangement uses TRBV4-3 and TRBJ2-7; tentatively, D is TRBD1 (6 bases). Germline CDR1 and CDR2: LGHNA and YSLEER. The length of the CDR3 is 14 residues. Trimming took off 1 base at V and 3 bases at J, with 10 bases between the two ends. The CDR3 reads CASSQAGTYYEQYF. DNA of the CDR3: TGCGCCAGCAGCCAAGCCGGGACATACTACGAGCAGTACTTC.

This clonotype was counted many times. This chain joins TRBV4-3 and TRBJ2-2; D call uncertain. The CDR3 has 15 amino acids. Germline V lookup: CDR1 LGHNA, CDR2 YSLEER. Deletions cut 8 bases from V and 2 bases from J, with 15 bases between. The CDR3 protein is CASSLGRFNTGELFF. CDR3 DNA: TGCGCCAGCTCGTTAGGCAGATTTAACACCGGGGAGCTGTTTTTT.

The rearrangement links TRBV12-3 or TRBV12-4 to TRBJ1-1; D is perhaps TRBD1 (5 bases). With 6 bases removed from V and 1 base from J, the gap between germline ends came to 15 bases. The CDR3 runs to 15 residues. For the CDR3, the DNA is TGTGCCAGCAGCCGGGGAAGGGGACCGAACACTGAAGCTTTCTTT. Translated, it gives CASSRGRGPNTEAFF.

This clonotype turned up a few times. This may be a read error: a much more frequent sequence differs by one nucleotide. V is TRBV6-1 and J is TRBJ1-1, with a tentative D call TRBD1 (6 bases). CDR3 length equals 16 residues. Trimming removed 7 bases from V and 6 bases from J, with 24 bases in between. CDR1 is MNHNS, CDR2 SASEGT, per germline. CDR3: CASITRGLYRAAEAFF. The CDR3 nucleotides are TGTGCCAGCATCACCAGGGGTTTGTATCGTGCCGCTGAAGCTTTCTTT.

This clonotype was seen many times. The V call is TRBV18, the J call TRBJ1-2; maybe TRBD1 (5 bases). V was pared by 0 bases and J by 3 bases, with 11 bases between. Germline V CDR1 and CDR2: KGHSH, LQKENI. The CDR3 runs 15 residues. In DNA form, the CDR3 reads TGTGCCAGCTCACCACCAGGCAGGGAGGACTATGGCTACACCTTC. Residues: CASSPPGREDYGYTF.

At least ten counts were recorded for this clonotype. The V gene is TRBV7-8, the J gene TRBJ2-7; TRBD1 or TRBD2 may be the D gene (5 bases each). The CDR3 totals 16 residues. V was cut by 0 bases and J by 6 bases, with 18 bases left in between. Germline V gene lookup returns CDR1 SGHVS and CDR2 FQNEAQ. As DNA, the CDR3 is TGTGCCAGCAGCTTAGCGCGTCCAGGGAGTCGTTGCGAGCAGTACTTC. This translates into CASSLARPGSRCEQYF.

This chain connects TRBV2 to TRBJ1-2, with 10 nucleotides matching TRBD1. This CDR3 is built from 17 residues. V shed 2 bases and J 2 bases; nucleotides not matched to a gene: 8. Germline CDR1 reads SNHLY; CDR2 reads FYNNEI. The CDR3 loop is CASSEIATGGKNYGYTF. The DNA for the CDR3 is TGTGCCAGCAGTGAAATTGCGACAGGGGGCAAGAACTATGGCTACACCTTC.

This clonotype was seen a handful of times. The CDR3 DNA follows: TGCAGCGTTGAAATGGGTATTTCGGGCGAGCAGTACTTC. Encoded protein: CSVEMGISGEQYF. The chain uses TRBV29-1 and TRBJ2-7; D gene ambiguous. CDR1 and CDR2 (germline): SQVTM, ANQGSEA. The CDR3 totals 13 residues. Trimming took 2 bases from V and 6 from J, leaving 14 bases between them.